Sequencing of this TCR beta chain was carried out in a study of metastatic and nonmetastatic thyroid tumors. Findings and limits, study-wide: It was reportedly found that TCR beta diversity was significantly higher in malignant thyroid tumors than in benign nodules, a difference seen in both blood and tumor samples.

This clone counts as medium-sized. Its antigen is unidentified. Germline lookup yields CDR1 DFQATT and CDR2 SNEGSKA (reference sequence). Between the trimmed V and J ends, which lost 0 bases and 0 bases, there was a span of 13 bases. The CDR3 runs 16 residues. Thyroid surgery was performed in patients who had received no treatment beforehand. TCRdb re-called the PCR reads via MiXCR. The table includes 15,000 or so clones, about 28% detected once. The TCR comes from a female donor with papillary thyroid cancer or a benign thyroid nodule (not recorded which). Some clones in this sample may be carry-over from other donors' samples. The chain uses TRBV20-1 and TRBJ2-3; the D is unclear. The sample taken for sequencing was blood. The CDR3 coding sequence is TGCAGTGCTAGAGATCTTAGGCGGCCTAGCACAGATACGCAGTATTTT. Its translation: CSARDLRRPSTDTQYF.